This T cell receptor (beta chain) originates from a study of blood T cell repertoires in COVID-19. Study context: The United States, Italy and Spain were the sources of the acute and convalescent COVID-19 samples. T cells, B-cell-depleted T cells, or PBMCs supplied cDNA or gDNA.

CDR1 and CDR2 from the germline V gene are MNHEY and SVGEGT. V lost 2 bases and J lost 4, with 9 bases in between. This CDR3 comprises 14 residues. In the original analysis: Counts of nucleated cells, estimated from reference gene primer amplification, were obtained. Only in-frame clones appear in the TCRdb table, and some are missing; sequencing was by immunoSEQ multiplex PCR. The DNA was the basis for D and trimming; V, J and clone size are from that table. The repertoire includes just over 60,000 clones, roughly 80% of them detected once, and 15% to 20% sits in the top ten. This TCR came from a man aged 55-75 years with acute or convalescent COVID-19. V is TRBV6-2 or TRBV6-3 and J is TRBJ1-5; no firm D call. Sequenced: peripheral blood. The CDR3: CASSYTHGNQPQHF. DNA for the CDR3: TGTGCCAGCAGTTACACCCACGGTAATCAGCCCCAGCATTTT.